Below, one TCR beta chain is given with its context. What it binds is unknown. CDR3 length: 15 residues. V was shortened by 5 bases and J by 0 bases, with 12 bases between the two germline ends. Germline V gives CDR1 SEHNR, CDR2 FQNEAQ (reference sequence). PCR primers comprised 60 Vbeta and 13 Jbeta primers. Clones were sequenced by immunoSEQ multiplex PCR, and TCRdb holds only the in-frame ones, with some missing. The sample shows some 180,000 clones, approximately 80% of them seen only once. The entry originates in a study of cytomegalovirus exposure and HLA in healthy donors. Whole-study results and caveats: A later analysis revealed that TCR association rates differed between HLA loci, peaking at DRB1 and bottoming out at HLA-C. Reported findings show TCR beta sequences accurately forecast HLA-A and HLA-B alleles in most subjects.

The sequencing input was PBMCs. The source of this sequence is a woman aged 25 to 45 in good health and CMV-seronegative. The gene calls are TRBV7-9 and TRBJ2-3; D may be TRBD2 (6 bases). The CDR3, as DNA: TGTGCCAGCAGCCGATCCGGGACTAGCACAGATACGCAGTATTTT. Amino acid sequence: CASSRSGTSTDTQYF. Based on the CDR3 plus reference TRBV7-9 and TRBJ2-3, the full variable domain is DTGVSQNPRHKITKRGQNVTFRCDPISEHNRLYWYRQTLGQGPEFLTYFQNEAQLEKSRLLSDRFSAERPKGSFSTLEIQRTEQGDSAMYLCASSRSGTSTDTQYFGPGTRLTVL.